This TCR beta chain was found in a study of T cell responses to AZD1222 COVID-19 vaccine. Produced via immunoSEQ multiplex PCR; TCRdb's table is partial and in-frame only. This table holds about 81,000 clones, under 95% found once. V lost 4 bases and J lost 4, with 16 bases in between. CDR1 is MNHEY, CDR2 SVGAGI, per germline. The CDR3 has 16 amino acids. The chain carries TRBV6-5 and TRBJ2-2, with D maybe TRBD2 (6 bases). The input for sequencing was peripheral blood, taken on day 0 of AZD1222 vaccination. This receptor was obtained from an adult in good health. This CDR3 is CASSFASGFFTGELFF. The CDR3 DNA reads as TGTGCCAGCAGTTTTGCAAGCGGGTTTTTCACCGGGGAGCTGTTTTTT.